This T cell receptor (beta chain) stems from a study of blood T cell repertoires in COVID-19. Across the whole study: Specimens from acute and convalescent COVID-19 originated in the United States, Italy and Spain. In each case, the material was cDNA or gDNA derived from T cells, B-cell-depleted T cells, or PBMCs.

Original data processing: Estimated nucleated cell counts came from reference gene primer amplification. Sequenced by immunoSEQ multiplex PCR; TCRdb stores in-frame clones only, minus some. V and J calls and clone size are as listed in that table; D and trimming were resolved from the DNA. The sample lists some 320,000 clones, roughly 86% occurring once. Germline CDR1 reads MNHEY; CDR2 reads SVGEGT. This CDR3 has 17 amino acids. J lost 1 base, V lost 0 bases, and 7 bases had no gene match. The J gene is TRBJ2-3, the V gene TRBV6-2 or TRBV6-3; 7 positions match TRBD2. Sequencing was done on a sample of peripheral blood. The TCR originated in a woman between 50 and 59 years old who had recovered from COVID-19. The chain's CDR3 is CASSYSGRDYRTDTQYF. The CDR3 region has the DNA TGTGCCAGCAGTTACTCGGGCCGGGACTATCGCACAGATACGCAGTATTTT.